This T cell receptor (beta chain) is from a study of blood T cell repertoires in COVID-19. Study-level background: PBMCs, B-cell-depleted T cells, or T cells were the source of the cDNA or gDNA that made up the material.

Per germline, CDR1 LGHNA and CDR2 YNFKEQ. Trimming removed 2 bases from V and 8 bases from J, with 15 bases in between. The CDR3 sequence is 14 residues long. In the study's own analysis: Amplified reference gene primers provided the basis for estimating nucleated cell counts. TCRdb's table, derived via immunoSEQ multiplex PCR, lists solely in-frame clones and lacks some. V, J and clone size were drawn from that table, and D and trimming were deduced from the DNA. The data show about 210,000 clones, with approximately 91% seen just once and 4% to 6% held by the top ten. The material sequenced was peripheral blood. This clonotype originated in a woman aged 40 to 50 with acute or convalescent COVID-19. V is TRBV4-2 and J is TRBJ1-2, with D perhaps matching TRBD1 (6 bases). The CDR3 loop reads CASSQRSGVKGYTF. CDR3 in DNA: TGTGCCAGCAGCCAAAGGTCAGGGGTCAAGGGCTACACCTTC.